This T cell receptor (beta chain) is drawn from a study of blood T cell repertoires in COVID-19. Across the study: The study counted Cohort 3 donors as recovered given two negative PCRs, clearance, or symptom resolution.

V lost 7 bases and J lost 10; bases outside the gene matches: 11. From germline, CDR1 is SNHLY and CDR2 FYNNEI. The CDR3 runs 13 residues. Using immunoSEQ multiplex PCR, the repertoire was profiled, and TCRdb retains in-frame clones only, with some absent. The sample has under 400,000 clones, around 87% seen once. V gene TRBV2 combines with J gene TRBJ2-3; 7 bases line up with TRBD2. Source material: PBMCs or T cells enriched from blood (not recorded which). The sequence was obtained from a man aged 40-55 years in a cohort exposed to, infected with or recovered from COVID-19 (not recorded which). The CDR3 DNA sequence: TGTGCCAGCACCCTCGTGGGGGGGGACTCGCAGTATTTT. The encoded protein is CASTLVGGDSQYF.